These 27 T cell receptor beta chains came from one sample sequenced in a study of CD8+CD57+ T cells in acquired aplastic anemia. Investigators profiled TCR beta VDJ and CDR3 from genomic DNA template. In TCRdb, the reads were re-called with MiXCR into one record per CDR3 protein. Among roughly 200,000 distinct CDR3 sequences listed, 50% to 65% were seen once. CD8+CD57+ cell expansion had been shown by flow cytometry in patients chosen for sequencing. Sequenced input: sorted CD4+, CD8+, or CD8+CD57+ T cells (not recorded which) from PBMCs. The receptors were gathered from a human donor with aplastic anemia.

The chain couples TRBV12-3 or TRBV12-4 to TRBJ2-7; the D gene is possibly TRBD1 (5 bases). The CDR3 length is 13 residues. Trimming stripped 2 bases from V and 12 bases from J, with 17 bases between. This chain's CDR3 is CASSLLGRVRMYF. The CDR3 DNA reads TGTGCCAGCAGTTTACTAGGCAGGGTGAGGATGTACTTC.

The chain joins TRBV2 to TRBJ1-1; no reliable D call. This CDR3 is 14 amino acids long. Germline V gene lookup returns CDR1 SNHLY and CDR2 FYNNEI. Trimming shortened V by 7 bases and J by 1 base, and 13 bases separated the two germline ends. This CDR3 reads CASTKEVRNTEAFF. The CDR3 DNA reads TGTGCCAGCACGAAGGAGGTCCGGAACACTGAAGCTTTCTTT.

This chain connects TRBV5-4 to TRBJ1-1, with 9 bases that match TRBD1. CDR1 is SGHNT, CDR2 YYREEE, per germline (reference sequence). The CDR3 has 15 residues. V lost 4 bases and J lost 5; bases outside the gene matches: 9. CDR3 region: CASSLVGTGFTEAFF. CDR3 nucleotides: TGTGCCAGCAGCCTGGTTGGGACAGGGTTTACTGAAGCTTTCTTT.

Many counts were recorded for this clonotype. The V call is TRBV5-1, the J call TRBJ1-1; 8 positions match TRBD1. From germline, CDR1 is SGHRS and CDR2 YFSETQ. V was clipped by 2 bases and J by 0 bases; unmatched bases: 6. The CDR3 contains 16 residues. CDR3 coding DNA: TGCGCCAGCAGCTTTCGACAGGGGCATATGAACACTGAAGCTTTCTTT. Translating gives CASSFRQGHMNTEAFF.

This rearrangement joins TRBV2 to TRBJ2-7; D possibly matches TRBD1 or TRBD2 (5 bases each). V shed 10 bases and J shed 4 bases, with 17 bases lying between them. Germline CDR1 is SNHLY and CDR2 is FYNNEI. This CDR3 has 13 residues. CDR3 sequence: CAIRLGRAYEQYF. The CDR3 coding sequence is TGTGCCATCCGACTGGGACGTGCTTACGAGCAGTACTTC. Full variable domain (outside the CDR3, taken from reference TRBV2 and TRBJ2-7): EPEVTQTPSHQVTQMGQEVILRCVPISNHLYFYWYRQILGQKVEFLVSFYNNEISEKSEIFDDQFSVERPDGSNFTLKIRSTKLEDSAMYFCAIRLGRAYEQYFGPGTRLTVT.

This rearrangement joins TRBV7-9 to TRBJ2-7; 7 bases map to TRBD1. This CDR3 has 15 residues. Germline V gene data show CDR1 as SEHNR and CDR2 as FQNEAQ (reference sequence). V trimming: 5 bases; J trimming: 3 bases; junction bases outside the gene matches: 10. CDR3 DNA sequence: TGTGCCAGCAGCCAAGGGCAAGGGGGCTACTACGAGCAGTACTTC. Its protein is CASSQGQGGYYEQYF. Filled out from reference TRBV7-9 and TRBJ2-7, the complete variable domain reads DTGVSQNPRHKITKRGQNVTFRCDPISEHNRLYWYRQTLGQGPEFLTYFQNEAQLEKSRLLSDRFSAERPKGSFSTLEIQRTEQGDSAMYLCASSQGQGGYYEQYFGPGTRLTVT.

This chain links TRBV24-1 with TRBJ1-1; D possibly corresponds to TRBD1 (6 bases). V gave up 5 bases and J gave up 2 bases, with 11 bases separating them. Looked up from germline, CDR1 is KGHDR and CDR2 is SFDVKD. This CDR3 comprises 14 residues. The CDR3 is CATSGGHTNTEAFF. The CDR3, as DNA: TGTGCCACCAGTGGGGGACACACTAACACTGAAGCTTTCTTT.

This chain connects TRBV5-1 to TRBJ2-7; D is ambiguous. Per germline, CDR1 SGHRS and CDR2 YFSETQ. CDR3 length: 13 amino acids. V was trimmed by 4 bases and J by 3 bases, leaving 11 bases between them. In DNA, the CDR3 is TGCGCCAGCAGCCCGACCTTCGGCTACGAGCAGTACTTC. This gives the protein CASSPTFGYEQYF.

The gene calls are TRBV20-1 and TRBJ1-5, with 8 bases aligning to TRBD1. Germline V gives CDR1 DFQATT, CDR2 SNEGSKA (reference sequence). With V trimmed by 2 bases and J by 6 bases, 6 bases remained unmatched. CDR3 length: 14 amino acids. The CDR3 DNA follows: TGCAGTGCTAGACCCGGGACAGGAGTTCAGCCCCAGCATTTT. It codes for CSARPGTGVQPQHF.

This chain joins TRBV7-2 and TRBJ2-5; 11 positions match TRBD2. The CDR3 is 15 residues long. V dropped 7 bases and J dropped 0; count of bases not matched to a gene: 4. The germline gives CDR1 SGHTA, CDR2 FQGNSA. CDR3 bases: TGTGCCAGCATCCCTAGCGGGGGGTACCAAGAGACCCAGTACTTC. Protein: CASIPSGGYQETQYF.

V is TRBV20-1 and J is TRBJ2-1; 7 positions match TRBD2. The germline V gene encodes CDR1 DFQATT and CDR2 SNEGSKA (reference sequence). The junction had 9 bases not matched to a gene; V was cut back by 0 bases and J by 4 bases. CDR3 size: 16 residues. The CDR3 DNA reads TGCAGTGCTAGAGATCTCGCTAGCGGCACTTACAATGAGCAGTTCTTC. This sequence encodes CSARDLASGTYNEQFF.

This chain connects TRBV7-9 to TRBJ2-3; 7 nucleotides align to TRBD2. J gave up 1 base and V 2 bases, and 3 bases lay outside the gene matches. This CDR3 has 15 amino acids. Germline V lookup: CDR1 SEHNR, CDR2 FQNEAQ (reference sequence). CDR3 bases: TGTGCCAGCAGCTTAAGCGGGGCGGGCACAGATACGCAGTATTTT. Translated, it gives CASSLSGAGTDTQYF.

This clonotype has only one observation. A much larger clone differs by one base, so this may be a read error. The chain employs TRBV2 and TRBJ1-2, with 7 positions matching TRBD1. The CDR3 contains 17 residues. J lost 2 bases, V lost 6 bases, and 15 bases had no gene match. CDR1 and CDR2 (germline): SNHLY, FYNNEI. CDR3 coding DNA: TGTGCCAGCAGCTTACGCGCCGAGACAGGGTGGAACTATGGCTACACCTTC. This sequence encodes CASSLRAETGWNYGYTF. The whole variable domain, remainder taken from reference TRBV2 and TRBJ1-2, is EPEVTQTPSHQVTQMGQEVILRCVPISNHLYFYWYRQILGQKVEFLVSFYNNEISEKSEIFDDQFSVERPDGSNFTLKIRSTKLEDSAMYFCASSLRAETGWNYGYTFGSGTRLTVV.

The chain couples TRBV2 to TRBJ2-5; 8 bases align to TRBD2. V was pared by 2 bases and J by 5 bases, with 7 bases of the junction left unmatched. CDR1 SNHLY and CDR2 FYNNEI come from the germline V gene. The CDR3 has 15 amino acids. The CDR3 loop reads CASSEFGRGGETQYF. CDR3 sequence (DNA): TGTGCCAGCAGTGAATTCGGGAGGGGAGGGGAGACCCAGTACTTC.

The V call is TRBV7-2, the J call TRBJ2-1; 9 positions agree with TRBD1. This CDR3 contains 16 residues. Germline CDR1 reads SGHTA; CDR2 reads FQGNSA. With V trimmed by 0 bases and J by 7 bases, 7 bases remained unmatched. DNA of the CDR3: TGTGCCAGCAGCTTAGCCGGGACAGGGTTTAGGAATGAGCAGTTCTTC. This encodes CASSLAGTGFRNEQFF. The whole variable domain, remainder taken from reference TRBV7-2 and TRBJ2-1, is GAGVSQSPSNKVTEKGKDVELRCDPISGHTALYWYRQSLGQGLEFLIYFQGNSAPDKSGLPSDRFSAERTGGSVSTLTIQRTQQEDSAVYLCASSLAGTGFRNEQFFGPGTRLTVL.

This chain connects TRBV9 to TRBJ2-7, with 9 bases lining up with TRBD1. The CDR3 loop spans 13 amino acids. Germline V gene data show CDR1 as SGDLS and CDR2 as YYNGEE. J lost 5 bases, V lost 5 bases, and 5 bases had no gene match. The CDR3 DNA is TGTGCCAGCAGTGGGACAGGGAGCGACGAGCAGTACTTC. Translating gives CASSGTGSDEQYF.

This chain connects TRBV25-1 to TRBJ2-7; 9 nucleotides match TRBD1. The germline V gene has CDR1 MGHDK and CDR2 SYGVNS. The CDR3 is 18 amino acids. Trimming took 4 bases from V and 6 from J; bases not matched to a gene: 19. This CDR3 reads CASSGVPGQGESAGEQYF. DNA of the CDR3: TGTGCCAGCAGTGGAGTCCCGGGACAGGGAGAGAGCGCGGGCGAGCAGTACTTC.

The CDR3 protein is CASSAPPTGRNSPLHF. The CDR3 DNA is TGTGCCAGCAGTGCACCCCCGACGGGCCGCAATTCACCCCTCCACTTT. The chain joins TRBV6-1 to TRBJ1-6; unclear D gene. Germline CDR1 reads MNHNS; CDR2 reads SASEGT. This CDR3 region has 16 residues. Trimming took off 4 bases at V and 7 bases at J, with 17 bases between the two ends.

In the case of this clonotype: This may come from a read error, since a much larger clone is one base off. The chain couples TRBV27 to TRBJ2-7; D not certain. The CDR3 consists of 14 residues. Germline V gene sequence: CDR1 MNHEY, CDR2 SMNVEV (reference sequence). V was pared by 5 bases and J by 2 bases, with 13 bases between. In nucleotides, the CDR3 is TGTGCCAGCAGTACTTTTGACGGAGCCTACGAGCAGTACGTC. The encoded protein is CASSTFDGAYEQYV.

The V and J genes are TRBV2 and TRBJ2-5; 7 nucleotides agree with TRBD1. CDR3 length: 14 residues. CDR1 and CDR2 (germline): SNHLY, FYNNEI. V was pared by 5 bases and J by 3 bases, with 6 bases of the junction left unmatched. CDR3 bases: TGTGCCAGCAGTCAATACGGGACAGAAGAGACCCAGTACTTC. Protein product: CASSQYGTEETQYF.

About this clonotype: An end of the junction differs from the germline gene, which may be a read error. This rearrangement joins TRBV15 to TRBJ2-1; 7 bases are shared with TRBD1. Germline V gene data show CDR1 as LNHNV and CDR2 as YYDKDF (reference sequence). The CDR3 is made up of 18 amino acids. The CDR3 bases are TGTGCCACCAGCAGGCCAGGGGGTAATCGACAGTACTACAATGAGCAGCTCTTC. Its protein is CATSRPGGNRQYYNEQLF.

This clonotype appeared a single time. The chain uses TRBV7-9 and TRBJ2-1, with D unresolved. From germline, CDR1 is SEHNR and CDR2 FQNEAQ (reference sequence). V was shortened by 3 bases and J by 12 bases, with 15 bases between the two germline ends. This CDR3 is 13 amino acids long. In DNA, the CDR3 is TGTGCCAGCAGCTTTTGGTCGGACCCGTGGCAGTTCTTC. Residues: CASSFWSDPWQFF.

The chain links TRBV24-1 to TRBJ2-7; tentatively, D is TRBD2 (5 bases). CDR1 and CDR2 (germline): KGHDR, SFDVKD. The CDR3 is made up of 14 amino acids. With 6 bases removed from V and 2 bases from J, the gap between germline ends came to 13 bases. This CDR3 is CATSRFGVTYEQYF. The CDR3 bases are TGTGCCACCAGTCGGTTCGGGGTTACCTACGAGCAGTACTTC.

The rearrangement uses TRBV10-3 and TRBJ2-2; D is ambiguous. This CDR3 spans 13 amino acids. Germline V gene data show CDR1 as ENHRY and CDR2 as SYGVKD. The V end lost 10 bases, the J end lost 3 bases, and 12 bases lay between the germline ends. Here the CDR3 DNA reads TGTGCCACCGTTCCGGCGCACACCGGGGAGCTGTTTTTT. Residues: CATVPAHTGELFF.

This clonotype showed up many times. The CDR3 region is CAWSGGHPEAFF. The CDR3 DNA follows: TGTGCCTGGAGTGGTGGGCACCCTGAAGCTTTCTTT. The chain joins TRBV30 to TRBJ1-1; D is unresolved. This CDR3 is 12 amino acids long. Trimming stripped 1 base from V and 6 bases from J, with 9 bases between. Germline CDR1 reads GTSNPN; CDR2 reads SVGIG (reference sequence).

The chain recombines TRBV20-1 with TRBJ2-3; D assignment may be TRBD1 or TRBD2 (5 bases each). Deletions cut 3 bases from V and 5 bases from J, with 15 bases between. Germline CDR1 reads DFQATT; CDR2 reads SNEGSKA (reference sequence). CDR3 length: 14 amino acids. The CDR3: CSASEGRSQDTQYF. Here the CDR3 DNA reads TGCAGTGCTAGTGAGGGACGGAGTCAAGATACGCAGTATTTT.

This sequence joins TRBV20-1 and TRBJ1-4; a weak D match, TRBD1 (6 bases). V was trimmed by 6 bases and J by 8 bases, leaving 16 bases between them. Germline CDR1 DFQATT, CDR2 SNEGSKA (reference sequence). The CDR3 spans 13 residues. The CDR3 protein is CSAPAGGREKLFF. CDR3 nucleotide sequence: TGCAGTGCCCCGGCCGGGGGCAGGGAAAAACTGTTTTTT.